The entry below describes one TCR beta chain. The same CDR3 arises from other DNA sequences in this sample as well. Authors' processing steps: Nucleated cell counts were estimated from reference gene primer amplification. Sequenced by immunoSEQ multiplex PCR; TCRdb stores in-frame clones only, minus some. D and trimming come from the DNA, and the V and J calls and clone size come from that table. The sample carries approximately 200,000 clones, roughly 80% recorded once. This CDR3 is 14 amino acids long. V was cut by 0 bases and J by 5 bases, with 10 bases left in between. CDR1 MNHEY and CDR2 SVGAGI come from the germline V gene. The data belong to a study of blood T cell repertoires in COVID-19. Study details: PBMCs, B-cell-depleted T cells, or T cells were the source of the cDNA or gDNA that made up the material.

The chain uses TRBV6-5 and TRBJ1-1; D gene unclear. The sequence derives from a woman of 80 years or more with acute or convalescent COVID-19. Sample: peripheral blood. The chain's CDR3 is CASSYSTTGTEAFF. The CDR3 nucleotides read TGTGCCAGCAGTTACTCGACGACGGGGACTGAAGCTTTCTTT.